The clone carrying this T cell receptor beta chain was seen more than once but under ten times. These data belong to a study of blood T cell repertoires in COVID-19. For the study at large: Samples representing acute and convalescent COVID-19 were sourced from the United States, Italy and Spain.

Authors' processing steps: Counts of nucleated cells, estimated from reference gene primer amplification, were obtained. Data came from immunoSEQ multiplex PCR; TCRdb stores just in-frame clones and leaves some out. V and J calls and clone size follow that table, whereas D and trimming were derived from the DNA. The sample records approximately 90,000 clones, about 83% being singletons. The CDR3 runs 14 residues. The V gene lost 5 bases and the J gene lost 3 bases, with 13 bases spanning the gap. Germline assignment: CDR1 KGHSH and CDR2 LQKENI. Seattle researchers signed up patients amid active infection and tracked them longitudinally.

This TCR was sampled from a man in his 70s with COVID-19, enrolled during active disease. V and J are TRBV18 and TRBJ1-2; perhaps TRBD1 as D (6 bases). The sample consisted of peripheral blood. The CDR3, as DNA: TGTGCCAGCTCATCAACGACAGGCGACTATGGCTACACCTTC. Translation: CASSSTTGDYGYTF.